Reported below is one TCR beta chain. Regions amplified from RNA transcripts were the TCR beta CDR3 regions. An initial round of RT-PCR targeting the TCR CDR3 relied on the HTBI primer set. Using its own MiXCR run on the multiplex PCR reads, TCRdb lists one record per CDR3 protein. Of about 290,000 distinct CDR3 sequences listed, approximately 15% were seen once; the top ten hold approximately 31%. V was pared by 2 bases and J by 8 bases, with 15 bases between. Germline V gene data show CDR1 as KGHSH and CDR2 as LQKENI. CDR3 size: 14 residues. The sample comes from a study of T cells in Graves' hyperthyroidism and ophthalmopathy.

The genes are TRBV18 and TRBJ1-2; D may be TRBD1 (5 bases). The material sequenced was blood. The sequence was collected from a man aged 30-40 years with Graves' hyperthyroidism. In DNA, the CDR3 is TGTGCCAGCTCACCAGAGCTCCGGGGCGTCGGCTACACCTTC. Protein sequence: CASSPELRGVGYTF. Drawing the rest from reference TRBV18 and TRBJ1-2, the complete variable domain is NAGVMQNPRHLVRRRGQEARLRCSPMKGHSHVYWYRQLPEEGLKFMVYLQKENIIDESGMPKERFSAEFPKEGPSILRIQQVVRGDSAAYFCASSPELRGVGYTFGSGTRLTVV.